The 22 T cell receptor beta chains below come from one sample, sequenced in a study of CD8 T cells in ankylosing spondylitis. TCRdb recomputed calls from the 5' RACE reads with MiXCR, one row per CDR3 protein. The sample consists of 800,000 to 900,000 distinct CDR3 sequences, 10% to 15% of them appearing once. Points from the study as a whole: The study identified a TCR beta motif of roughly eight highly homologous variants that appeared characteristic of ankylosing spondylitis blood.

These TCRs' antigens remain unknown. Sequencing was carried out using blood, either unsorted or a sorted T cell fraction (not recorded which). The receptors come from a male donor with ankylosing spondylitis.

A few counts support this clonotype. The chain combines TRBV4-2 with TRBJ2-7; 7 nucleotides line up with TRBD1. The CDR3 length is 17 residues. V dropped 0 bases and J dropped 0; count of bases not matched to a gene: 8. Germline V CDR1 and CDR2: LGHNA, YNFKEQ. CDR3 loop: CASSQDILGQASYEQYF. The CDR3 DNA follows: TGTGCCAGCAGCCAAGATATCCTAGGACAGGCCTCCTACGAGCAGTACTTC.

This clonotype was counted between two and nine times. V usage is TRBV20-1 and J usage is TRBJ1-6; the D gene is possibly TRBD1 (5 bases). Trimming removed 5 bases from V and 1 base from J, with 9 bases in between. The CDR3 extends over 14 amino acids. Germline assignment: CDR1 DFQATT and CDR2 SNEGSKA (reference sequence). As DNA, the CDR3 is TGCAGTGCTCATCAGGGATCCTATAATTCACCCCTCCACTTT. Its protein product is CSAHQGSYNSPLHF.

This clonotype came up a few times. The chain uses TRBV6-5 and TRBJ2-2; possible D gene TRBD2, 5 bases. Trimming pared 2 bases from V and 2 bases from J, leaving 15 bases between. The germline V gene has CDR1 MNHEY and CDR2 SVGAGI. The CDR3 totals 17 residues. This CDR3 is CASSYRGSPLNTGELFF. In nucleotides, the CDR3 is TGTGCCAGCAGTTACCGCGGGTCCCCCCTAAACACCGGGGAGCTGTTTTTT.

This clonotype was detected only a few times. The V gene is TRBV4-3, the J gene TRBJ1-1; D unclear. This CDR3 region has 15 residues. Germline lookup yields CDR1 LGHNA and CDR2 YSLEER. V was trimmed by 0 bases and J by 5 bases, leaving 13 bases between them. The CDR3 sequence is CASSQDVSGGTEAFF. The CDR3 nucleotides read TGCGCCAGCAGCCAAGATGTTTCGGGTGGGACTGAAGCTTTCTTT.

V usage is TRBV12-3 or TRBV12-4 and J usage is TRBJ1-2; D is ambiguous. The CDR3 covers 14 residues. V lost 6 bases and J lost 8, with 19 bases in between. CDR3 sequence reads: CASRVHLATWGYTF. CDR3 coding DNA: TGTGCCAGCAGAGTTCACCTGGCGACCTGGGGCTACACCTTC.

The V gene is TRBV7-2, the J gene TRBJ1-1, with D possibly matching TRBD1 (5 bases). The CDR3 loop spans 14 amino acids. V lost 5 bases to trimming and J lost 5 bases, with 15 bases between them. Germline CDR1 and CDR2: SGHTA and FQGNSA. In nucleotides, the CDR3 is TGTGCCAGCAGCACACAAGGGGACGGGACTGAAGCTTTCTTT. Translating it yields CASSTQGDGTEAFF. The full variable domain, in which reference TRBV7-2 and TRBJ1-1 provide the parts outside the CDR3, is GAGVSQSPSNKVTEKGKDVELRCDPISGHTALYWYRQSLGQGLEFLIYFQGNSAPDKSGLPSDRFSAERTGGSVSTLTIQRTQQEDSAVYLCASSTQGDGTEAFFGQGTRLTVV.

In this sample, this clonotype turned up a few times. The chain employs TRBV20-1 and TRBJ1-5; D not certain. V shed 0 bases and J shed 7 bases, with 13 bases lying between them. Germline lookup yields CDR1 DFQATT and CDR2 SNEGSKA (reference sequence). This CDR3 contains 14 residues. CDR3 residues: CSARDLNGRQPQHF. CDR3 sequence (DNA): TGCAGTGCTAGAGATTTGAACGGCCGGCAGCCCCAGCATTTT.

The chain joins TRBV28 to TRBJ2-4; no clear D. Germline V CDR1 and CDR2: MDHEN, SYDVKM. V was trimmed by 5 bases and J by 0 bases, leaving 11 bases between them. This CDR3 is 15 amino acids long. The CDR3 DNA reads as TGTGCCAGCAGTGGGGTGGGCTTAGCCAAAAACATTCAGTACTTC. Translated: CASSGVGLAKNIQYF.

The chain joins TRBV5-1 to TRBJ1-2; 7 positions agree with TRBD1. CDR1 and CDR2 from the germline V gene are SGHRS and YFSETQ. The ends lost 0 bases at V and 4 bases at J; junction bases unmatched: 9. The CDR3 totals 16 residues. CDR3 nucleotides: TGCGCCAGCAGCTTGGCCGTCACAGGGGCTCCCTATGGCTACACCTTC. Amino acid sequence: CASSLAVTGAPYGYTF.

A few counts support this clonotype. The CDR3 protein is CASSLEGQGLFHEQYF. In DNA form, the CDR3 reads TGTGCCAGCAGCTTAGAGGGACAGGGGCTTTTCCACGAGCAGTACTTC. The chain uses TRBV7-2 and TRBJ2-7; 10 nucleotides align to TRBD1. CDR1 and CDR2 (germline): SGHTA, FQGNSA. The CDR3 consists of 16 residues. The ends lost 1 base at V and 5 bases at J; junction bases unmatched: 8.

This clonotype was seen many times. Here the CDR3 DNA reads TGCAGCGTCATAGCGGGAGTCGGGGACGAGCAGTACTTC. This encodes CSVIAGVGDEQYF. The rearrangement joins TRBV29-1 to TRBJ2-7; 9 bases are shared with TRBD2. After removal of 6 bases from V and 5 bases from J, the junction contained 8 bases not matched to a gene. Germline V gene data show CDR1 as SQVTM and CDR2 as ANQGSEA. The CDR3 sequence is 13 residues long.

This clonotype occurred a few times. The chain employs TRBV6-1 and TRBJ1-1; D is ambiguous. The CDR3 is 14 residues long. Germline loops: CDR1 MNHNS, CDR2 SASEGT. The V end lost 1 base, the J end lost 3 bases, and 9 bases lay between the germline ends. The CDR3, as DNA: TGTGCCAGCAGTGAAGGTTATCCTTACACTGAAGCTTTCTTT. As protein: CASSEGYPYTEAFF.

There are a few counts of this clonotype. The V gene is TRBV20-1, the J gene TRBJ2-3; D remains ambiguous. The CDR3 is made up of 12 amino acids. CDR1 DFQATT and CDR2 SNEGSKA come from the germline V gene (reference sequence). With 0 bases removed from V and 4 bases from J, the gap between germline ends came to 5 bases. The CDR3 loop is CSAREGSDTQYF. As DNA, the CDR3 is TGCAGTGCTAGAGAGGGGTCAGATACGCAGTATTTT.

V gene TRBV5-1 combines with J gene TRBJ1-4; possibly TRBD1 for D (5 bases). This CDR3 has 13 residues. Trimming removed 7 bases at V and 10 bases at J, with 17 bases between. Germline values: CDR1 SGHRS, CDR2 YFSETQ. The CDR3 loop is CASSRDEAVKLFF. In DNA, the CDR3 is TGCGCCAGCTCACGGGACGAGGCGGTAAAACTGTTTTTT. Full variable domain (outside the CDR3, taken from reference TRBV5-1 and TRBJ1-4): KAGVTQTPRYLIKTRGQQVTLSCSPISGHRSVSWYQQTPGQGLQFLFEYFSETQRNKGNFPGRFSGRQFSNSRSEMNVSTLELGDSALYLCASSRDEAVKLFFGSGTQLSVL.

Many counts were recorded for this clonotype. V is TRBV27 and J is TRBJ2-5; D could derive from TRBD1 or TRBD2 (5 bases each). This CDR3 has 14 amino acids. The V end was cut by 6 bases, the J end by 2 bases, with 13 bases between. Germline lookup yields CDR1 MNHEY and CDR2 SMNVEV (reference sequence). This chain's CDR3 is CASRRDPYQETQYF. For the CDR3, the DNA is TGTGCCAGCAGGAGGGACCCCTATCAAGAGACCCAGTACTTC.

In its sample, this clonotype was seen many times. V usage is TRBV20-1 and J usage is TRBJ2-5, with a weak D call TRBD1 (6 bases). V was clipped by 6 bases and J by 3 bases, with 11 bases between them. In germline, CDR1 is DFQATT, CDR2 SNEGSKA (reference sequence). The CDR3 sequence is 12 residues long. CDR3 sequence reads: CSATQGEETQYF. CDR3 DNA sequence: TGCAGTGCCACACAGGGTGAAGAGACCCAGTACTTC.

The chain combines TRBV20-1 with TRBJ1-6; 8 bases match TRBD1. The germline CDR1 and CDR2 sequences are DFQATT and SNEGSKA (reference sequence). The CDR3 loop spans 15 amino acids. J was trimmed by 7 bases and V by 5 bases; bases with no gene match: 10. The CDR3 sequence is CSAPPGTGFNSPLHF. The CDR3 region has the DNA TGCAGTGCTCCTCCCGGGACAGGTTTCAATTCACCCCTCCACTTT.

Ten or more counts support this clonotype. The chain joins TRBV5-1 to TRBJ1-2; D is ambiguous. CDR1 and CDR2 from the germline V gene are SGHRS and YFSETQ. Trimming shortened V by 3 bases and J by 8 bases, and 17 bases separated the two germline ends. This CDR3 is built from 14 residues. The CDR3 sequence is CASSSPDSGGGYTF. The CDR3 region has the DNA TGCGCCAGCAGCTCACCGGATTCAGGCGGAGGCTACACCTTC.

The chain is built from TRBV5-1 and TRBJ1-2, with 9 positions matching TRBD1. The CDR3 length is 15 residues. Germline lookup yields CDR1 SGHRS and CDR2 YFSETQ. Trimming at V came to 1 base and at J to 4 bases, leaving 5 bases not matched to a gene. The CDR3 sequence: CASSLWGQGSYGYTF. CDR3 bases: TGCGCCAGCAGCTTGTGGGGACAGGGATCCTATGGCTACACCTTC.

This clonotype was recorded a few times. V is TRBV24-1 and J is TRBJ2-3, with TRBD1 identical over 10 bases. CDR3 length equals 15 residues. From germline, CDR1 is KGHDR and CDR2 SFDVKD. J gave up 2 bases and V 9 bases, and 7 bases lay outside the gene matches. The chain's CDR3 is CATGKTGGVTDTQYF. Here the CDR3 DNA reads TGTGCCACCGGAAAGACAGGGGGCGTCACAGATACGCAGTATTTT.

This clonotype was counted a few times. V and J are TRBV7-6 and TRBJ2-2; 9 bases match TRBD2. From germline, CDR1 is SGHVS and CDR2 FNYEAQ. The CDR3 contains 18 residues. V shed 1 base, J shed 0 bases, and the junction held 6 bases outside the gene matches. In DNA, the CDR3 is TGTGCCAGCAGCTTAGAGGCTAGCGGGGCAGCGAACACCGGGGAGCTGTTTTTT. It specifies CASSLEASGAANTGELFF.

There are many counts of this clonotype. The V and J genes are TRBV7-2 and TRBJ1-3; D not certain. The CDR3 contains 12 residues. V was cut by 1 base and J by 5 bases, with 3 bases left in between. The germline CDR1 and CDR2 sequences are SGHTA and FQGNSA. The CDR3 sequence: CASSLVRNTIYF. CDR3 DNA sequence: TGTGCCAGCAGCTTAGTGCGAAACACCATATATTTT.